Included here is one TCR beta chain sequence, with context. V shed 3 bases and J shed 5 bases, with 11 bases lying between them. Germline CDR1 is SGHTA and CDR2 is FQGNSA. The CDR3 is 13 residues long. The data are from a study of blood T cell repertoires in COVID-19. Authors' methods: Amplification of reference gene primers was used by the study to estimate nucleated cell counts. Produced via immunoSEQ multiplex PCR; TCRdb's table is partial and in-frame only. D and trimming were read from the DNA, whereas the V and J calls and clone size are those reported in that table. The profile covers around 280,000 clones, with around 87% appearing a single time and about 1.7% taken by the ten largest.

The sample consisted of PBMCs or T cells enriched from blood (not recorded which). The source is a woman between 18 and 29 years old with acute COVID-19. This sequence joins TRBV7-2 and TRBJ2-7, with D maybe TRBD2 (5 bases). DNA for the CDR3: TGTGCCAGCAGCTTCTTTTCTAGCAACGAGCAGTACTTC. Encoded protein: CASSFFSSNEQYF. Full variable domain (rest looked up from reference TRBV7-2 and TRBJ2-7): GAGVSQSPSNKVTEKGKDVELRCDPISGHTALYWYRQSLGQGLEFLIYFQGNSAPDKSGLPSDRFSAERTGGSVSTLTIQRTQQEDSAVYLCASSFFSSNEQYFGPGTRLTVT.